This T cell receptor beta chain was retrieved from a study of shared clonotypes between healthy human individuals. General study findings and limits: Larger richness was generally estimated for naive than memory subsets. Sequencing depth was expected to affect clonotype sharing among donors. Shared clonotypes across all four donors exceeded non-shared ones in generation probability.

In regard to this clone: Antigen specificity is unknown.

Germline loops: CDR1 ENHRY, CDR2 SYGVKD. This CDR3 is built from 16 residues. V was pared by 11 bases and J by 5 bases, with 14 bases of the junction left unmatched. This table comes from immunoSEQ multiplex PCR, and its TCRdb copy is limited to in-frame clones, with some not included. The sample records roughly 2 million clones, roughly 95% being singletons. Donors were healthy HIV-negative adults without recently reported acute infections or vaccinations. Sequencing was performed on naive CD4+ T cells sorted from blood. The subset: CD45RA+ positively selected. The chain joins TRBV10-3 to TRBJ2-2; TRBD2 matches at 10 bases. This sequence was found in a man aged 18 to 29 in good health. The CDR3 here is CASSPHLAGVTGELFF. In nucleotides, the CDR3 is TGTGCCTCCTCCCCCCACCTAGCGGGAGTAACCGGGGAGCTGTTTTTT.